The rows below give T cell receptor beta chains drawn from one sample of a study of T cells in Graves' hyperthyroidism and ophthalmopathy. TCRdb processed the multiplex PCR reads anew with MiXCR; each CDR3 protein has one entry. The sample contains around 300,000 distinct CDR3 sequences, about 25% of which appear only once. The sample comprised blood. All receptors come from a man in his forties with Graves' hyperthyroidism that later progressed to Graves' ophthalmopathy. CDR3s include the opening cysteine and the closing phenylalanine or tryptophan. The D gene is left open where the match is weak. Part of the rows lack a size; the others show once, few, many or a class for expanded clones.

>TRBJ1-2|-|-|TRBV20-1
TGCAGTGCCCCCGTGGGGGGCATAGGTGGCTACACCTTC
CSAPVGGIGGYTF
>TRBJ1-2|TRBD1|many|TRBV6-5
TGTGCCAGCAGTCAGATCACAGGGGGCTATTCCTATGGCTACACCTTC
CASSQITGGYSYGYTF
>TRBJ2-7|TRBD1|many|TRBV11-2
TGTGCCAGCAGCCCCAGGACAGGGATTACCTACGAGCAGTACTTC
CASSPRTGITYEQYF
>TRBJ2-7|TRBD2|many|TRBV6-1
TGTGCCAGCACCCCTGTCAGCGGGAGTTTCTACGAGCAGTACTTC
CASTPVSGSFYEQYF
>TRBJ2-2|-|many|TRBV11-1
TGTGCCAGCAGCCGTACCCTCCGGGCCAACGGGACCGGGGAGCTGTTTTTT
CASSRTLRANGTGELFF
>TRBJ1-1|-|-|TRBV7-2
TGTGCCAGCAGCTTAATCGGTAGGACTGAAGCTTTCTTT
CASSLIGRTEAFF
>TRBJ2-7|-|-|TRBV6-2/TRBV6-3
TGTGCCAGCAGTTACTCGAGTAGTAGTTTGGCCTACGAGCAGTACTTC
CASSYSSSSLAYEQYF
>TRBJ2-7|TRBD1|-|TRBV6-1
TGTGCCAGCATTGGGACAGGGATACACGAGCAGTACTTC
CASIGTGIHEQYF
>TRBJ2-7|-|many|TRBV2
TGTGCCAGCAGTGAAGTAGGCCCGTCGTACGAGCAGTACTTC
CASSEVGPSYEQYF
>TRBJ2-7|-|many|TRBV28
TGTGCCAGCAGTCCTCATCTTCTAAGCTCCTACGAGCAGTACTTC
CASSPHLLSSYEQYF
>TRBJ1-5|-|many|TRBV29-1
TGCAGCGTCGCGGACAGTGACAATCAGCCCCAGCATTTT
CSVADSDNQPQHF
>TRBJ1-1|TRBD1|-|TRBV19
TGTGCCAGTGAGACAGGGGACACTGAAGCTTTCTTT
CASETGDTEAFF
>TRBJ1-2|-|many|TRBV11-2
TGTGCCAGCAGCCGACCCTTCGGGGGCTACACCTTC
CASSRPFGGYTF
>TRBJ2-2|-|many|TRBV2
TGTGCCTCCCGCCCGGGTGTGAACACCGGGGAGCTGTTTTTT
CASRPGVNTGELFF
>TRBJ2-7|-|many|TRBV6-2/TRBV6-3
TGTGCCAGCGTATGGGGGCAGGCGGGCCCCTACGAGCAGTACTTC
CASVWGQAGPYEQYF
>TRBJ2-2|-|many|TRBV6-1
TGTGCCAGCCACCGGGGAGTCGGGGAGCTGTTTTTT
CASHRGVGELFF
>TRBJ2-7|-|many|TRBV11-2
TGTGCCAGCAGCAAAACCGGGACTGAGGGCGGCAAGCAGTACTTC
CASSKTGTEGGKQYF
>TRBJ1-2|-|-|TRBV5-1
TGCGCCAGCAGCGTGACACCGACTAACTATGGCTACACCTTC
CASSVTPTNYGYTF
>TRBJ1-1|TRBD1|many|TRBV20-1
TGCAGTGCTAGAGATTTTGCGGCAGGGGGCTCGGAAACTGAAGCTTTCTTT
CSARDFAAGGSETEAFF
>TRBJ2-3|TRBD2|few|TRBV20-1
TGCAGTGCTATCGGACTAGCAAGCACAGATACGCAGTATTTT
CSAIGLASTDTQYF
>TRBJ1-1|-|many|TRBV29-1
TGCAGCGTTGACCGGGAAGCTTTCTTT
CSVDREAFF
>TRBJ1-1|TRBD1|many|TRBV2
TGTGCCAGCAGTACAGGGGTCAGGCACACTGAAGCTTTCTTT
CASSTGVRHTEAFF
>TRBJ2-1|TRBD2|-|TRBV20-1
TGCAGTGCTCCCGGGACTAGCGCTTACAATGAGCAGTTCTTC
CSAPGTSAYNEQFF
>TRBJ2-5|-|many|TRBV12-3/TRBV12-4
TGTGCCAGCAGTTTACTGGCTCCTGGAGAGACCCAGTACTTC
CASSLLAPGETQYF
>TRBJ1-5|-|many|TRBV19
TGTGCCAGTAGAAACGGACAGTATAGCAATCAGCCCCAGCATTTT
CASRNGQYSNQPQHF
>TRBJ1-5|-|many|TRBV6-4
TGTGCCAGCAGTACCAGAGGGGGGGAGTATAGCAATCAGCCCCAGCATTTT
CASSTRGGEYSNQPQHF
>TRBJ2-5|TRBD1|few|TRBV28
TGTGCCAGCAGTTTCCGCGACAGGGGGACTAAAGAGACCCAGTACTTC
CASSFRDRGTKETQYF
>TRBJ2-2|-|-|TRBV7-2
TGTGCCAGCAGCTTAGGAGGGGTCGGGGAGCTGTTTTTT
CASSLGGVGELFF
>TRBJ1-1|TRBD1|-|TRBV6-1
TGTGCCAGCAGGCCGACAGGGCTGAACACTGAAGCTTTCTTT
CASRPTGLNTEAFF
>TRBJ2-7|-|-|TRBV6-1
TGTGCCAGCAGAGAGGGCCTGGGACCCTACGAGCAGTACTTC
CASREGLGPYEQYF
>TRBJ1-2|-|many|TRBV9
TGTGCCAGCAGCGTAGGTATAGGGGGAAACTATGGCTACACCTTC
CASSVGIGGNYGYTF
>TRBJ1-2|-|-|TRBV20-1
TGCAGTGCTAGAGATCCGACAGGACCCTTCGGCTACACCTTC
CSARDPTGPFGYTF
>TRBJ1-1|-|many|TRBV12-3/TRBV12-4
TGTGCCAGCAGTTTAGGGGGACCTGAAGCTTTCTTT
CASSLGGPEAFF
>TRBJ2-7|-|-|TRBV6-5
TGTGCCAGCAGTTACTCGAACGCCCTCTACGAGCAGTACTTC
CASSYSNALYEQYF
>TRBJ1-1|-|many|TRBV30
TGTGCCTGGAGTGTGAGGGGGGAGTGGACTGAAGCTTTCTTT
CAWSVRGEWTEAFF
>TRBJ2-5|TRBD2|many|TRBV4-1
TGCGCCAGCAGCCAAACCTCGGGGAGGGTGGGGGAGACCCAGTACTTC
CASSQTSGRVGETQYF
>TRBJ2-5|TRBD2|many|TRBV6-1
TGTGCCAGCAGTGTCGGGACTAGCGGTTCTCATGGCCAGTACTTC
CASSVGTSGSHGQYF
>TRBJ1-2|TRBD1|-|TRBV28
TGTGCCAGCAGTCGGCCGGGACAGTTCGCTGGCTACACCTTC
CASSRPGQFAGYTF
>TRBJ2-5|-|many|TRBV7-3
TGTGCCAGCAGCTCTCACCTCGGGGAGACCCAGTACTTC
CASSSHLGETQYF
>TRBJ2-4|-|many|TRBV11-2
TGTGCCAGCAGCTCAATGAACAGGGAAAACATTCAGTACTTC
CASSSMNRENIQYF
>TRBJ1-2|TRBD1|many|TRBV30
TGTGCCTGGGGGACAGGGGATGGCTACACCTTC
CAWGTGDGYTF
>TRBJ1-6|TRBD1|-|TRBV10-3
TGTGCCATCAGTAAACCGGGACAGGGCGGTAGTTCACCCCTCCACTTT
CAISKPGQGGSSPLHF
>TRBJ1-5|TRBD1|many|TRBV28
TGTGCCAGCAACCTCCCAGGGGGCGGCAATCAGCCCCAGCATTTT
CASNLPGGGNQPQHF
>TRBJ1-5|-|-|TRBV6-1
TGTGCCAGCAGTGACGGCCGTAAGGTTAGCAATCAGCCCCAGCATTTT
CASSDGRKVSNQPQHF
>TRBJ1-1|TRBD1|-|TRBV12-3/TRBV12-4
TGTGCCAGCATCCGACAGGGGACAGACTCTGAAGCTTTCTTT
CASIRQGTDSEAFF
>TRBJ1-2|TRBD1|many|TRBV12-3/TRBV12-4
TGTGCCAGCAGTTCCTCGGACAGGGGGGGTTTGTATTTC
CASSSSDRGGLYF